The entry below gives a single T cell receptor beta chain sequence along with its context. Its target antigen remains unknown. No base quality values were provided; no much bigger clone lies one nucleotide off. Healthy HIV-negative adults with no recently reported acute infections or vaccinations were included as donors. All donors were Caucasian adults living in Nashville, Tennessee, USA. Magnetic negative selection was used to enrich CD4+ T cells, after which naive cells were positively selected on CD45RA and the negative fraction became the memory subset. Blood was collected by leukapheresis, and PBMCs were isolated by Ficoll-Histopaque density gradient centrifugation and then cryopreserved in liquid nitrogen vapor phase. Analytical flow cytometry was used to check the purity and quantity of every magnetically sorted T cell population. From each sorted fraction, genomic DNA was isolated and quantified by UV absorbance on a Nanodrop 2000c.

According to the germline V gene, CDR1 reads SGDLS and CDR2 reads YYNGEE. V drops 7 bases and J drops 3 bases, leaving 14 bases in between. The CDR3 covers 13 residues, taking in both the cysteine and the phenylalanine. The CDR3 DNA has 39 bases and is translated from base 1. The source of the sample is a study of shared clonotypes between healthy human individuals (dated by TCRdb to about 2020). About the study as a whole: Three men and two women, aged 18 to 49 years, made up the cohort. Per donor, three plates each were used for CD4 naive and CD4 memory, two for CD8 naive, and one for CD8 memory. To increase sequencing depth and limit assay-specific biases, different laboratories used diverse techniques to prepare libraries and sequence TCR repertoires. Between about 0.94 and 8.9 billion PBMCs per donor were obtained by leukapheresis. Blood TCR repertoires of several healthy adults were deeply sequenced to estimate repertoire size and the extent of clonotype sharing between individuals. Beyond this particular receptor, the publication reports: Clonotypes shared by all four sorted-subset donors showed higher generation probabilities than non-shared clonotypes. Rarefaction of sorted-subset datasets indicated incomplete sequencing despite the large sequencing depth. Because the study included a small number of donors, the genetic and exposure-history diversity represented was limited. Across four donors, approximately 5% of naive CD4, roughly 3.4% of naive CD8, approximately 2.5% of memory CD4, and roughly 0.4% of memory CD8 clonotypes were shared. Only blood was sampled, and tissue TCR repertoires likely differ from those in blood. Pairwise subsampling indicated that sequencing depth was expected to affect the degree of clonotype sharing among donors. Estimated clonotype richness was generally larger for naive than for memory subsets.

TCR CDR3 regions were amplified from genomic DNA by multiplex PCR using the deep immunoSEQ assay. Extracted genomic DNA from each cell subset was distributed evenly across all wells of several immunoSEQ 96-well plates, and each plate was treated as a replicate. For sorted subsets, each replicate PCR was loaded with around 200 ng genomic DNA, equivalent to approximately 33,000 T cell genomes. Purified libraries were measured with a Qubit 3.0 fluorometer, size-checked on a Bioanalyzer 2100, and measured again with the KAPA Library Quantification kit. Every immunoSEQ 96-well plate was sequenced on a dedicated single-read 150-cycle Illumina NextSeq 550 flow cell. The authors' analysis ran thus. Because the immunoSEQ output included only junctional sequences and no quality scores, the filtering could not be the same as the filtering used for full-length reads. To assign V/J genes and CDR3, sequences were annotated against IMGT germline references using PyIR, a Python wrapper for IgBLAST v1.9. Reads were filtered out if the reads had weak V/J assignments (E-value above 1e-6), no CDR3, stop codons, out-of-frame junctions, or ambiguous translated residues. A V3J clonotype was defined by an identical inferred V gene, J gene, and CDR3 amino acid sequence. To compute the percentage overlap between repertoires, the number of shared unique clonotypes was divided by the size of the smaller repertoire. Repertoire richness was assessed with RTK rarefaction, the Chao1 estimator, and Recon v2.1 estimates of unobserved clonotypes. OLGA was used to compute generation probabilities for all TCRbeta clonotypes that the gDNA method yielded from a few donors. TCRdb's version of the immuneACCESS table is confined to in-frame rearrangements and falls short of the full clone set. An unresolved V gene accounts for under half of the shortfall where checked; the remainder is of unknown origin. The V and J calls and clone size were taken over from that table, and D and trimming were inferred from the DNA. The sample table contains about a million clones; only one count was recorded for around three quarters of them. The ten largest account for roughly 0.9% of the sample.

The receptor chain draws on TRBV9 and TRBJ2-7; the best D guess is TRBD2, with 6 bases matching. The sample taken for sequencing was memory CD4+ T cells from PBMCs. In light of the paper, this sample's cell subset or site label describes: CD45RA-negative fraction. The receptor was derived from a man aged 18 to 29 in good health. Some clones in this sample may be carry-over from other donors' samples. The DNA reads as follows: TGTGCCAGCGGTAACGGGAGATACTACGAGCAGTACTTC. This is translated as CASGNGRYYEQYF.